The next 14 T cell receptor beta chains were all read from a single sample in a study of cytomegalovirus exposure and HLA in healthy donors. Primers: 60 Vbeta forward and 13 Jbeta reverse. Assay used: immunoSEQ multiplex PCR; TCRdb lists only in-frame clones, some missing. This sample has about 120,000 clones; about three fifths occur once, and the top ten carry under 9.5%. Sequencing used PBMCs. The receptor set was obtained from a woman in her thirties or forties in good health and CMV-seropositive.

CDR3 amino acids: CASSLTIAAGNTIYF. As DNA, the CDR3 is TGTGCCAGCAGTTTGACTATCGCGGCTGGAAACACCATATATTTT. The J gene is TRBJ1-3, the V gene TRBV27, with no clear D. The CDR3 length is 15 residues. CDR1 MNHEY and CDR2 SMNVEV come from the germline V gene (reference sequence). V shed 3 bases and J shed 2 bases, with 11 bases lying between them.

V is TRBV9 and J is TRBJ2-1, with D perhaps matching TRBD2 (6 bases). Looked up from germline, CDR1 is SGDLS and CDR2 is YYNGEE. V lost 0 bases and J lost 10, with 14 bases in between. The CDR3 has 14 amino acids. CDR3 protein: CASSVGGLQIEQFF. In DNA, the CDR3 is TGTGCCAGCAGCGTAGGGGGACTCCAGATCGAGCAGTTCTTC.

The chain is built from TRBV5-1 and TRBJ1-3; 8 positions agree with TRBD1. With 0 bases clipped from V and 0 bases from J, the junction kept 2 bases outside the gene matches. CDR3 size: 16 residues. Germline lookup yields CDR1 SGHRS and CDR2 YFSETQ. CDR3 bases: TGCGCCAGCAGCTTGGGGGACAGGATCTCTGGAAACACCATATATTTT. Amino acid sequence: CASSLGDRISGNTIYF.

This clone was picked up a small number of times. V and J are TRBV19 and TRBJ2-7; 11 bases match TRBD2. The CDR3 runs 14 residues. The J segment lost 3 bases and the V segment lost 4 bases, leaving 2 bases of the junction unmatched. Germline V CDR1 and CDR2: LNHDA, SQIVND (reference sequence). CDR3 amino acids: CASSTGTSGYEQYF. The CDR3 region has the DNA TGTGCCAGTAGTACCGGGACTAGCGGCTACGAGCAGTACTTC.

This rearrangement joins TRBV2 to TRBJ2-7; 7 nucleotides agree with TRBD1. CDR1 and CDR2 from the germline V gene are SNHLY and FYNNEI. CDR3 length: 16 residues. The V and J ends lost 5 bases and 0 bases, in that order; junction bases with no gene match: 10. CDR3 nucleotides: TGTGCCAGCAGTACCGACCCGGGACAGTTCTCCTACGAGCAGTACTTC. Amino acid sequence: CASSTDPGQFSYEQYF.

V usage is TRBV18 and J usage is TRBJ1-5; 9 bases are shared with TRBD1. CDR3 length: 17 amino acids. V gave up 2 bases and J gave up 2 bases; unmatched junction bases: 7. Looked up from germline, CDR1 is KGHSH and CDR2 is LQKENI. CDR3: CASSPSAGQGGNQPQHF. The CDR3 bases are TGTGCCAGCTCACCATCCGCGGGACAGGGCGGCAATCAGCCCCAGCATTTT.

This CDR3 reads CASRDGGRPNEKLFF. CDR3 DNA sequence: TGTGCCAGCAGGGACGGGGGGCGACCTAATGAAAAACTGTTTTTT. This chain links TRBV5-6 with TRBJ1-4; D possibly corresponds to TRBD1 (6 bases). V was cut by 5 bases and J by 3 bases, with 14 bases left in between. CDR1 and CDR2 from the germline V gene are SGHDT and YYEEEE. This CDR3 has 15 residues.

V gene TRBV6-5 combines with J gene TRBJ1-5, with unresolved D. The CDR3 totals 15 residues. V lost 7 bases to trimming and J lost 2 bases, with 15 bases between them. Germline values: CDR1 MNHEY, CDR2 SVGAGI. The CDR3 here is CASKAEGNGNQPQHF. Written as DNA, the CDR3 is TGTGCCAGCAAAGCGGAGGGTAATGGCAATCAGCCCCAGCATTTT.

This clone was detected a few times. This chain joins TRBV4-1 and TRBJ2-5; TRBD2 agrees at 7 bases. Trimming removed 1 base from V and 1 base from J; junction bases left unmatched: 6. This CDR3 is built from 16 residues. From germline, CDR1 is MGHRA and CDR2 YSYEKL. The DNA for the CDR3 is TGCGCCAGCAGCCAAGGGGCGGGAGAGGGCCAAGAGACCCAGTACTTC. This gives the protein CASSQGAGEGQETQYF.

The rearrangement joins TRBV7-3 to TRBJ2-3, with a tentative D call TRBD1 (6 bases). Germline CDR1 SGHTA, CDR2 FQGTGA. Trimming removed 4 bases from V and 4 bases from J, with 18 bases in between. This CDR3 is built from 16 residues. The CDR3 sequence is CASSSHRDMGADTQYF. CDR3 in DNA: TGTGCCAGCAGCTCACATAGGGACATGGGGGCAGATACGCAGTATTTT.

This clone was counted a few times. The rearrangement links TRBV6-1 to TRBJ2-7; D may be TRBD1 (6 bases). The V gene's germline CDR1 is MNHNS and CDR2 SASEGT. V shed 5 bases and J shed 5 bases, with 16 bases lying between them. The CDR3 loop spans 14 amino acids. The CDR3: CASSSTGVDDEQYF. In DNA, the CDR3 is TGTGCCAGCAGTTCGACAGGTGTAGACGACGAGCAGTACTTC.

V is TRBV7-9 and J is TRBJ1-6; TRBD1 aligns across 10 bases. The germline gives CDR1 SEHNR, CDR2 FQNEAQ (reference sequence). The CDR3 loop spans 17 amino acids. With V trimmed by 4 bases and J by 8 bases, 11 bases remained unmatched. The CDR3 here is CASSSSDRGRRDSPLHF. The CDR3 coding sequence is TGTGCCAGCAGCTCTTCCGACAGGGGGCGCCGAGATTCACCCCTCCACTTT.

This sequence joins TRBV14 and TRBJ2-6; a weak D match, TRBD1 (5 bases). The CDR3 sequence is 16 residues long. CDR1 SGHDN and CDR2 FVKESK come from the germline V gene. The germline V and J ends were trimmed by 0 bases and 2 bases, with 8 bases remaining between them. The CDR3 here is CASSQEAGTGANVLTF. For the CDR3, the DNA is TGTGCCAGCAGCCAAGAAGCAGGGACTGGGGCCAACGTCCTGACTTTC.

This clone was recorded only once. The V call is TRBV9, the J call TRBJ2-7, with D perhaps matching TRBD1 (5 bases). CDR1 SGDLS and CDR2 YYNGEE come from the germline V gene. The CDR3 consists of 13 residues. Trimming took 3 bases from V and 0 from J, leaving 7 bases between them. CDR3 amino acids: CASSAGSSYEQYF. CDR3 in DNA: TGTGCCAGCAGCGCAGGGTCCTCCTACGAGCAGTACTTC. Filled out from reference TRBV9 and TRBJ2-7, the complete variable domain reads DSGVTQTPKHLITATGQRVTLRCSPRSGDLSVYWYQQSLDQGLQFLIQYYNGEERAKGNILERFSAQQFPDLHSELNLSSLELGDSALYFCASSAGSSYEQYFGPGTRLTVT.